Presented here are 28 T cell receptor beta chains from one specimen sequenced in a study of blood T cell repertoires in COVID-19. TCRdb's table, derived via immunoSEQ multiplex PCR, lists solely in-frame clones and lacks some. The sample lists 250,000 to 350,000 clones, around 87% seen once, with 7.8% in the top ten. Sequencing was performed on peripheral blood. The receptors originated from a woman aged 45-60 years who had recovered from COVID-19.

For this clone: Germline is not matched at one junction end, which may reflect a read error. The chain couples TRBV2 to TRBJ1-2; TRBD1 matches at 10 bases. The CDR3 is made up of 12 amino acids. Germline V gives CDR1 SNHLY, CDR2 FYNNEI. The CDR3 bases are TGTGCCAGCAGCCCGGACAGGGGGTCCATCCGGTTC. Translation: CASSPDRGSIRF.

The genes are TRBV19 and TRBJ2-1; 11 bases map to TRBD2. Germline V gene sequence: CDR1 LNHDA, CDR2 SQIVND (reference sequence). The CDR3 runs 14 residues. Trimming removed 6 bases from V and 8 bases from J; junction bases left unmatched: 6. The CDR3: CASREGLAEDEQFF. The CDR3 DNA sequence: TGTGCCAGTAGGGAGGGACTAGCGGAGGATGAGCAGTTCTTC.

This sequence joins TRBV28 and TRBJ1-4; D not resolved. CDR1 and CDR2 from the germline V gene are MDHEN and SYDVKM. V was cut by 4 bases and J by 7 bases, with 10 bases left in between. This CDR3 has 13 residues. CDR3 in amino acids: CASSSGIPEKLFF. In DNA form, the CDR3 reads TGTGCCAGCAGTTCCGGGATTCCTGAAAAACTGTTTTTT.

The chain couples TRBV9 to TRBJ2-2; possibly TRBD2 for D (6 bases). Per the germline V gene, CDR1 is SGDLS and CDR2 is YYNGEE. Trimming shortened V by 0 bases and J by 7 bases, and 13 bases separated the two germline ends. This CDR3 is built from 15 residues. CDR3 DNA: TGTGCCAGCAGCGTAGATCTCGCCGGGGGCGGGGAGCTGTTTTTT. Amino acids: CASSVDLAGGGELFF.

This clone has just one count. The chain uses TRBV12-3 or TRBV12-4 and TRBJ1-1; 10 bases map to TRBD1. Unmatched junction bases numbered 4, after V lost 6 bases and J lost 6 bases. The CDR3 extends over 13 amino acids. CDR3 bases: TGTGCCAGCAGCTGGACAGGGGGTTCTGAAGCTTTCTTT. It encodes CASSWTGGSEAFF.

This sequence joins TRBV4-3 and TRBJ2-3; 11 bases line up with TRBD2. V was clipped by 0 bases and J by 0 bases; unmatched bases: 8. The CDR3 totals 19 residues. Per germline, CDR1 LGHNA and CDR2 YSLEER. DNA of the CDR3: TGCGCCAGCAGCCAAGATGTAGCGGGAGGGCCCCTTAGCACAGATACGCAGTATTTT. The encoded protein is CASSQDVAGGPLSTDTQYF.

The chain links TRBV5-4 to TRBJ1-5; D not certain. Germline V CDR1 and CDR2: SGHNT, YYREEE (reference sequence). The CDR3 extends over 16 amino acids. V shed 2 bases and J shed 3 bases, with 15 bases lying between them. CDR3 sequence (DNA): TGTGCCAGCAGCTTCTACTTCCCGCCAACCAATCAGCCCCAGCATTTT. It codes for CASSFYFPPTNQPQHF.

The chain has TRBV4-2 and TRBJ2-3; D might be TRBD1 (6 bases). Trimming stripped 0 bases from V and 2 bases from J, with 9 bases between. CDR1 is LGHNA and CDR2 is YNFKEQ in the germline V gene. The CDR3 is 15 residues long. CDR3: CASSQDRTVTDTQYF. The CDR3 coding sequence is TGTGCCAGCAGCCAAGATCGGACAGTCACAGATACGCAGTATTTT.

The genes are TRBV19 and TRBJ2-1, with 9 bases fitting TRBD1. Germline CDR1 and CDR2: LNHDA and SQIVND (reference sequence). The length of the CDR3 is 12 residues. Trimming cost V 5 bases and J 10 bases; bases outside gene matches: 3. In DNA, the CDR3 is TGTGCCAGTAGTCCCGGACAGGGGGAGCAGTTCTTC. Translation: CASSPGQGEQFF.

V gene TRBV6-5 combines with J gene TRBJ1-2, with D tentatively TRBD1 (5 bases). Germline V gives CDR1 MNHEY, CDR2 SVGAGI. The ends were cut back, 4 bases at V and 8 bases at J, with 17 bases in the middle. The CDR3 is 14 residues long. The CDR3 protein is CASSSEIRVGGYTF. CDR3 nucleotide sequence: TGTGCCAGCAGTTCCGAGATCAGGGTTGGCGGCTACACCTTC.

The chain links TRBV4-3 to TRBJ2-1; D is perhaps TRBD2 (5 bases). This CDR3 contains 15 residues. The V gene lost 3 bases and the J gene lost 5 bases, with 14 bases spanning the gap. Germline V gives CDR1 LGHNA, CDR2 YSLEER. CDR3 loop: CASSQGYGNNNEQFF. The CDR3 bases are TGCGCCAGCAGCCAGGGTTACGGGAATAACAATGAGCAGTTCTTC.

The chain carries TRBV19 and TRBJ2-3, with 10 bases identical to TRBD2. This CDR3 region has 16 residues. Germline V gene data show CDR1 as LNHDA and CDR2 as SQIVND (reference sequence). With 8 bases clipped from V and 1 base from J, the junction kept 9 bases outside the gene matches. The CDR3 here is CASSGRLAGRTDTQYF. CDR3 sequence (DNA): TGTGCCAGTTCCGGCCGACTAGCGGGCCGCACAGATACGCAGTATTTT.

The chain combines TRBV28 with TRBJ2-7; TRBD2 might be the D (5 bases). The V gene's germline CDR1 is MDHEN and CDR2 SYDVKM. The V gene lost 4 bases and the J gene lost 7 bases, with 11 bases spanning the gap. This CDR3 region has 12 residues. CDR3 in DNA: TGTGCCAGCAGTTCAATCGGGGAAGAGCAGTACTTC. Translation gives CASSSIGEEQYF.

CDR3 nucleotide sequence: TGTGCCAGCAGCAGCGGGACAGGGGTAGGGGCGGATGGCTACACCTTC. Translated, it gives CASSSGTGVGADGYTF. This sequence joins TRBV28 and TRBJ1-2; 10 positions match TRBD1. The CDR3 has 16 residues. The V gene end was trimmed by 6 bases and the J gene end by 6 bases; junction bases not matched to a gene: 13. From germline, CDR1 is MDHEN and CDR2 SYDVKM.

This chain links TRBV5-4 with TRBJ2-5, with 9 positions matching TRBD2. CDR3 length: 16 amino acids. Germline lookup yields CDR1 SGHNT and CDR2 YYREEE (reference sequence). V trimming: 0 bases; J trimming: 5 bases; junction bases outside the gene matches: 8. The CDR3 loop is CASSLDLLAGVETQYF. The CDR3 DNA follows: TGTGCCAGCAGCTTGGACCTCTTAGCGGGAGTCGAGACCCAGTACTTC.

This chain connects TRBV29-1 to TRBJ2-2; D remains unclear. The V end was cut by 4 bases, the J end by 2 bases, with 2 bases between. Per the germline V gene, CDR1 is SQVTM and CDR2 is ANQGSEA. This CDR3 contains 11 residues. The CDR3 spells CSVANTGELFF. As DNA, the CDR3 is TGCAGCGTTGCAAACACCGGGGAGCTGTTTTTT.

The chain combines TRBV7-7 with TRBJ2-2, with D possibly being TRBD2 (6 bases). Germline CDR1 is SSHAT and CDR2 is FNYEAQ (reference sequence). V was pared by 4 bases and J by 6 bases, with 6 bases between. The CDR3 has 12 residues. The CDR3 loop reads CASSWGAGELFF. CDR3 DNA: TGTGCCAGCAGCTGGGGGGCCGGGGAGCTGTTTTTT.

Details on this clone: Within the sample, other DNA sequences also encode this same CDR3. CDR3 DNA sequence: TGTGCCAGCAGCGTAGTCGGGGAAAACACTGAAGCTTTCTTT. Protein product: CASSVVGENTEAFF. The V gene is TRBV9, the J gene TRBJ1-1; D gene unclear. The CDR3 is made up of 14 amino acids. Looked up from germline, CDR1 is SGDLS and CDR2 is YYNGEE. The V and J ends lost 0 bases and 2 bases respectively, with 8 bases between them.

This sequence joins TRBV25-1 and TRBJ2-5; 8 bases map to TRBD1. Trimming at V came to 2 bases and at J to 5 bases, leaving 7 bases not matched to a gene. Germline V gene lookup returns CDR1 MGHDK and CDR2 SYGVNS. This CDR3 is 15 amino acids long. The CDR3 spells CASSEQGASRETQYF. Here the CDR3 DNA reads TGTGCCAGCAGTGAACAGGGGGCCTCGAGGGAGACCCAGTACTTC.

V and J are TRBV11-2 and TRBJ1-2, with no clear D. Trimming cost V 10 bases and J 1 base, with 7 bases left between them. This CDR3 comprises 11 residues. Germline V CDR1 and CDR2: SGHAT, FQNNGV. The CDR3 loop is CATENNYGYTF. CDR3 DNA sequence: TGTGCCACCGAGAATAACTATGGCTACACCTTC.

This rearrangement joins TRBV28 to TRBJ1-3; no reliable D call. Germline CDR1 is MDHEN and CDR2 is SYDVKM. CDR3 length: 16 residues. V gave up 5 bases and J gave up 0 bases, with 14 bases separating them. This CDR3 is CASSARTQISGNTIYF. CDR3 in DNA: TGTGCCAGCAGTGCGAGGACTCAAATCTCTGGAAACACCATATATTTT.

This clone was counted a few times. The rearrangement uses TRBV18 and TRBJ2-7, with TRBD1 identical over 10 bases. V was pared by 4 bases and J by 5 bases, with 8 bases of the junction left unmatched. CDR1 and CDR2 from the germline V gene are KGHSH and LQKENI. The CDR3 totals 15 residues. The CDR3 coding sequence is TGTGCCAGCTCACTCGGGACAGGGGCGTTCGACGAGCAGTACTTC. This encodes CASSLGTGAFDEQYF.

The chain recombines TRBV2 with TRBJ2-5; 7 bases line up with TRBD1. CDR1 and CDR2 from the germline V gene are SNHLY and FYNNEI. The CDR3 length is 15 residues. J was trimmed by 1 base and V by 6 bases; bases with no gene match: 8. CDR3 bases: TGTGCCAGCAGCCCCCTGGACAGGACCCAAGAGACCCAGTACTTC. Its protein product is CASSPLDRTQETQYF.

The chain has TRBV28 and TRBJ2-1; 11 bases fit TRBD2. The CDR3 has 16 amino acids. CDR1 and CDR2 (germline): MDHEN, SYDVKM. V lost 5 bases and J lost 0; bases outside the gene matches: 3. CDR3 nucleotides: TGTGCCAGCAGTGGGACTAGCGGAGTCTCCTACAATGAGCAGTTCTTC. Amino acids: CASSGTSGVSYNEQFF. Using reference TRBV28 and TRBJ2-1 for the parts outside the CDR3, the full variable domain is DVKVTQSSRYLVKRTGEKVFLECVQDMDHENMFWYRQDPGLGLRLIYFSYDVKMKEKGDIPEGYSVSREKKERFSLILESASTNQTSMYLCASSGTSGVSYNEQFFGPGTRLTVL.

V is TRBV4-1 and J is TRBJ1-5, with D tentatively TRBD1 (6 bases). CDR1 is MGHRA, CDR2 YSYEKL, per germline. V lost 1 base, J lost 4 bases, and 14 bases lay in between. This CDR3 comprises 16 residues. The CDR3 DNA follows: TGCGCCAGCAGCCAAGTTTGGCGGACAGCAAATCAGCCCCAGCATTTT. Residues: CASSQVWRTANQPQHF.

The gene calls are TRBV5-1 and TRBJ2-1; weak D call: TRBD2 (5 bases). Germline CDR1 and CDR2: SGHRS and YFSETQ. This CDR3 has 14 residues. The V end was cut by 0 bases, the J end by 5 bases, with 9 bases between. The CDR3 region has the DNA TGCGCCAGCAGCTTGGGTGGACTCAACAATGAGCAGTTCTTC. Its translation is CASSLGGLNNEQFF.

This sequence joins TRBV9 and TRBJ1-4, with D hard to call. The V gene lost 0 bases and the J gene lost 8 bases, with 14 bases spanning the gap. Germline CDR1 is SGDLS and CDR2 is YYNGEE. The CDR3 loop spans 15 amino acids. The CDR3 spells CASSVATSLREKLFF. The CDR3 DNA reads TGTGCCAGCAGCGTAGCTACTAGTTTGCGGGAAAAACTGTTTTTT.

CDR3 region: CSGGTAAYEQYF. DNA of the CDR3: TGCAGCGGGGGGACAGCCGCCTACGAGCAGTACTTC. V is TRBV29-1 and J is TRBJ2-7, with 7 bases identical to TRBD1. The J segment lost 2 bases and the V segment lost 7 bases, leaving 5 bases of the junction unmatched. The CDR3 is 12 residues long. Germline V gene lookup returns CDR1 SQVTM and CDR2 ANQGSEA.